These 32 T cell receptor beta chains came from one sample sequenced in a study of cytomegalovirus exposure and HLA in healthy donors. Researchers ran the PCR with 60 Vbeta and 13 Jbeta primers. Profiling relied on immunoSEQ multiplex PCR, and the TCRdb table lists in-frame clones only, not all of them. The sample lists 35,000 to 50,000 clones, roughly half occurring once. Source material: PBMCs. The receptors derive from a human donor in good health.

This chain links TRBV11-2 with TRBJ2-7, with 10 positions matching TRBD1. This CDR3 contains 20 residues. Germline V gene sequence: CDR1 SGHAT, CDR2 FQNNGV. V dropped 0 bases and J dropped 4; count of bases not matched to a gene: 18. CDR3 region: CASSLDSFRVRDRGLYEQYF. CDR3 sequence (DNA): TGTGCCAGCAGCTTAGATTCATTTAGGGTCCGGGACAGGGGTTTATACGAGCAGTACTTC.

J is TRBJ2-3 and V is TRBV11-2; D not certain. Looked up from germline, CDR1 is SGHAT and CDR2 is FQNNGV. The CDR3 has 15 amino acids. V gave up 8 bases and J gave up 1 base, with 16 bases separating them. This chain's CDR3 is CASAGLGTRTDTQYF. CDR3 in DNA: TGTGCCAGCGCCGGCCTAGGTACCCGCACAGATACGCAGTATTTT. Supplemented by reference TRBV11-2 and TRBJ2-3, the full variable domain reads EAGVAQSPRYKIIEKRQSVAFWCNPISGHATLYWYQQILGQGPKLLIQFQNNGVVDDSQLPKDRFSAERLKGVDSTLKIQPAKLEDSAVYLCASAGLGTRTDTQYFGPGTRLTVL.

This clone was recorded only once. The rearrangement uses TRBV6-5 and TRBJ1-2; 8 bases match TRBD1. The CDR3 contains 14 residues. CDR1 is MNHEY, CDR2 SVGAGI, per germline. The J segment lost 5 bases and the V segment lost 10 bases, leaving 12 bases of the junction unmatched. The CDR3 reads CATCGGDRRYGYTF. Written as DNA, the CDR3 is TGTGCCACCTGCGGGGGGGACAGGAGATATGGCTACACCTTC.

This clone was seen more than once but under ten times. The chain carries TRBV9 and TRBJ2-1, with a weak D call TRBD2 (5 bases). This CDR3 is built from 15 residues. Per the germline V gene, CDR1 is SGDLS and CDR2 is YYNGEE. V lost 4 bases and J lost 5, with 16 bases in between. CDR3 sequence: CASSSRTPGHNEQFF. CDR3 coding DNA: TGTGCCAGCAGCTCCAGGACTCCGGGCCACAATGAGCAGTTCTTC.

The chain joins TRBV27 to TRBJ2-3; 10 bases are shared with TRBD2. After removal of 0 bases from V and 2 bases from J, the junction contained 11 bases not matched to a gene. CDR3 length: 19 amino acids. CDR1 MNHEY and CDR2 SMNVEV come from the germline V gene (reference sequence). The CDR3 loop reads CASSLSLRLAGALTDTQYF. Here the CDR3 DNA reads TGTGCCAGCAGTTTATCGCTCCGACTAGCGGGCGCCCTCACAGATACGCAGTATTTT.

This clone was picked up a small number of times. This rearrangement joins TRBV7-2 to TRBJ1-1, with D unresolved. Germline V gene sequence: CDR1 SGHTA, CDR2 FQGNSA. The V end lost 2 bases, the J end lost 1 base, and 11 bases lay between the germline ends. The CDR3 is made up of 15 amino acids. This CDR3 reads CASSLSWGGNTEAFF. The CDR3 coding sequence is TGTGCCAGCAGCTTATCTTGGGGAGGGAACACTGAAGCTTTCTTT.

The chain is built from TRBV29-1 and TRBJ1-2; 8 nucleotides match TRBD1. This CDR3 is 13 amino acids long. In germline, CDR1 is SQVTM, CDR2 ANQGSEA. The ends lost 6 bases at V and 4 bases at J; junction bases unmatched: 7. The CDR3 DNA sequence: TGCAGCGTGCGCCCAGGGGGCAGCTATGGCTACACCTTC. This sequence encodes CSVRPGGSYGYTF.

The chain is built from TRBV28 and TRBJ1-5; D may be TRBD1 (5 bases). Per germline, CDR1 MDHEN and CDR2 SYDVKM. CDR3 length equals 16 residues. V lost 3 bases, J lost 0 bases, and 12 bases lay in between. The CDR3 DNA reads TGTGCCAGCAGTTTTACCGACAGATATAGCAATCAGCCCCAGCATTTT. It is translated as CASSFTDRYSNQPQHF.

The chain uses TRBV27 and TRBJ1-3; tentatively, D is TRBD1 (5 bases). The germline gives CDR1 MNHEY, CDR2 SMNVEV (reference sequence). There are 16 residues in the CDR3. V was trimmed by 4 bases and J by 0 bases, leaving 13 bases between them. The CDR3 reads CASSSGSPSSGNTIYF. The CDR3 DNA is TGTGCCAGCAGTTCAGGGTCCCCCTCCTCTGGAAACACCATATATTTT.

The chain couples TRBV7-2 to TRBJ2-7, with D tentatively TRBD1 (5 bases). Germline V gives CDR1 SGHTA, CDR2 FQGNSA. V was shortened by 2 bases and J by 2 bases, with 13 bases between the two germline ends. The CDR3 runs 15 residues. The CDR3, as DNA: TGTGCCAGCAGCTTACAGCAGGGAAGCGCCTACGAGCAGTACTTC. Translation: CASSLQQGSAYEQYF.

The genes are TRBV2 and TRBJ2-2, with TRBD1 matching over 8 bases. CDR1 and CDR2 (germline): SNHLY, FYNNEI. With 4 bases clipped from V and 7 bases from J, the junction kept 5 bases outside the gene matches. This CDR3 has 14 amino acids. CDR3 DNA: TGTGCCAGCAGTGCAGGGGGCGAAAACGGGGAGCTGTTTTTT. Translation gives CASSAGGENGELFF.

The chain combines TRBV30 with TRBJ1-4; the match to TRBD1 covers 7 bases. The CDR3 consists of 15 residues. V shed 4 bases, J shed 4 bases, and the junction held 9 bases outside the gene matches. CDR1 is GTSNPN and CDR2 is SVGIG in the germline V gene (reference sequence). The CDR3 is CAWTPGTAFNEKLFF. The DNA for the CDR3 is TGTGCCTGGACCCCTGGGACAGCCTTTAATGAAAAACTGTTTTTT.

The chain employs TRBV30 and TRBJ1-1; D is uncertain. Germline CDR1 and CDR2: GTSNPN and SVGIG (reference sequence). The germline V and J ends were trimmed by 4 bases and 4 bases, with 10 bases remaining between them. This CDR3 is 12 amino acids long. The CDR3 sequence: CAWTGARTEAFF. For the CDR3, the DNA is TGTGCCTGGACAGGTGCTCGCACTGAAGCTTTCTTT. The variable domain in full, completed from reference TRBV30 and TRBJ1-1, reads SQTIHQWPATLVQPVGSPLSLECTVEGTSNPNLYWYRQAAGRGLQLLFYSVGIGQISSEVPQNLSASRPQDRQFILSSKKLLLSDSGFYLCAWTGARTEAFFGQGTRLTVV.

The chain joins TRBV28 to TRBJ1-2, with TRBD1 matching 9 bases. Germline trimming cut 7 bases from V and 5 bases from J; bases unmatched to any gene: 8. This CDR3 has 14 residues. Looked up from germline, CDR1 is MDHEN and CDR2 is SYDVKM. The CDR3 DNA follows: TGTGCCAGCACAGTTGGGACAGGGTATTATGGCTACACCTTC. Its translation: CASTVGTGYYGYTF.

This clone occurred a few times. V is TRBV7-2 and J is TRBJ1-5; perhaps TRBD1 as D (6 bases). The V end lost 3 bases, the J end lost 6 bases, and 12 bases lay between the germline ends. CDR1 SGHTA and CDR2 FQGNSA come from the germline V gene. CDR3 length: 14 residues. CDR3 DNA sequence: TGTGCCAGCAGCTTTGGCGGGGGCTCTCAGCCCCAGCATTTT. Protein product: CASSFGGGSQPQHF.

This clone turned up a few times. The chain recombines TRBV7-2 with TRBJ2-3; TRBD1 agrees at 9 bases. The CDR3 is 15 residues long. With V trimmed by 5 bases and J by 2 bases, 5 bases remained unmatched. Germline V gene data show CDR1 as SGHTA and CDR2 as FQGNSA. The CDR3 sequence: CASSGRDRVTDTQYF. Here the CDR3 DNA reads TGTGCCAGCAGCGGGCGGGACAGGGTCACAGATACGCAGTATTTT.

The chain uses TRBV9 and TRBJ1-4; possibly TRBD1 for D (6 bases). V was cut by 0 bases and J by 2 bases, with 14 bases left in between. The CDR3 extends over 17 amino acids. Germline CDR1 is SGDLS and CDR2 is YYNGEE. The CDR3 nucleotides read TGTGCCAGCAGCGTAGCACAGGGTTTTTCGACTAATGAAAAACTGTTTTTT. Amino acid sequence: CASSVAQGFSTNEKLFF.

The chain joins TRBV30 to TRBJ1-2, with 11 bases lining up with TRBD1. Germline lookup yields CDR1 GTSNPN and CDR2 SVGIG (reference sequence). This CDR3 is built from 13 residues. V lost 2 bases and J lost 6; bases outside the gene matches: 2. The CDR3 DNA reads TGTGCCTGGAGTTCGGGACAGGGGGATGGCTACACCTTC. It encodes CAWSSGQGDGYTF.

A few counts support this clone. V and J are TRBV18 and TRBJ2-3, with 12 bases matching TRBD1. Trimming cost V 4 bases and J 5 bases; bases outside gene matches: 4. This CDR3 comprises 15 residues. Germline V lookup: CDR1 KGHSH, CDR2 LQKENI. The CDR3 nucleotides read TGTGCCAGCTCACTCGGGACAGGGGGCGGAGATACGCAGTATTTT. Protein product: CASSLGTGGGDTQYF.

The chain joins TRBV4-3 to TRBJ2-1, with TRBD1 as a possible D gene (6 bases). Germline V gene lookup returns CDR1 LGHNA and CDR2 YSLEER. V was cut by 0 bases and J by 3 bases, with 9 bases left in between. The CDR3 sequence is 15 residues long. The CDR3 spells CASSQDKDSYNEQFF. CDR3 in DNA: TGCGCCAGCAGCCAAGATAAGGACAGCTACAATGAGCAGTTCTTC.

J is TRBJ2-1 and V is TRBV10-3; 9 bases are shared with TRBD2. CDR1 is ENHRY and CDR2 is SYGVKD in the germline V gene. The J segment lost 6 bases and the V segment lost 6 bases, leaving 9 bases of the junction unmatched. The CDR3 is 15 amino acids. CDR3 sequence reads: CAIRGAAGGLNEQFF. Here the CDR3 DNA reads TGTGCCATCAGGGGGGCGGCGGGGGGGCTCAATGAGCAGTTCTTC.

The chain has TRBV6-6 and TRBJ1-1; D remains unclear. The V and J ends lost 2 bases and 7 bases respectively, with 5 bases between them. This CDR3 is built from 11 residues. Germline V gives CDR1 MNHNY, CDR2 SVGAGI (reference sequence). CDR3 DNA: TGTGCCAGCAGTTACGGCGGTGAAGCTTTCTTT. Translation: CASSYGGEAFF.

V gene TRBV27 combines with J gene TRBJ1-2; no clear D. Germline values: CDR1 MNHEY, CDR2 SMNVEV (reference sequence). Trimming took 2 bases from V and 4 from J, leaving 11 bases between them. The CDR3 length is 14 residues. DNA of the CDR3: TGTGCCAGCAGTTTAGCCCCGCAGGTCTATGGCTACACCTTC. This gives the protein CASSLAPQVYGYTF.

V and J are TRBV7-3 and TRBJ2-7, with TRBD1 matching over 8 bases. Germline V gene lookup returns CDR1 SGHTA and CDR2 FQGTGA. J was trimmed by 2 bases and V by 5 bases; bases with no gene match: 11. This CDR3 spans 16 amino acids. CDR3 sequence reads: CASSKVGTGNPYEQYF. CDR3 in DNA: TGTGCCAGCAGCAAAGTCGGGACAGGCAACCCCTACGAGCAGTACTTC.

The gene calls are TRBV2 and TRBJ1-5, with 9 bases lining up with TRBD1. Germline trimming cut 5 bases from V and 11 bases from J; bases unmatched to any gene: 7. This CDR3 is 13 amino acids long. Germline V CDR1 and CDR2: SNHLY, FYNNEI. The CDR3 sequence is CASSPGQGRSQHF. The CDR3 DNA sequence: TGTGCCAGCAGTCCGGGACAGGGACGTTCCCAGCATTTT.

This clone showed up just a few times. CDR3 residues: CASSLKAGGEIGQYF. DNA for the CDR3: TGTGCCAGCAGCTTAAAGGCGGGGGGGGAAATTGGGCAGTATTTT. The chain couples TRBV7-3 to TRBJ2-3, with TRBD2 identical over 9 bases. Trimming took 1 base from V and 11 from J; bases not matched to a gene: 10. The germline CDR1 and CDR2 sequences are SGHTA and FQGTGA. CDR3 length equals 15 residues.

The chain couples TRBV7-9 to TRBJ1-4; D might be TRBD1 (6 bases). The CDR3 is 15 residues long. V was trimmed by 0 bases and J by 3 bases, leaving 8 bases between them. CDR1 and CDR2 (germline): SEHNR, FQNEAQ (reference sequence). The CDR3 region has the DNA TGTGCCAGCAGCTTAGCGGGACAAGCTAATGAAAAACTGTTTTTT. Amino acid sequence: CASSLAGQANEKLFF.

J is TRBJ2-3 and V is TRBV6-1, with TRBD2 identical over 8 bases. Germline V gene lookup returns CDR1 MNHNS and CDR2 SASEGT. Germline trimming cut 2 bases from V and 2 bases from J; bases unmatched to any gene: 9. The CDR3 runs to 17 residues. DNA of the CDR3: TGTGCCAGCAGTGAAAATCCCGGCGGGGGGCCCACAGATACGCAGTATTTT. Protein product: CASSENPGGGPTDTQYF.

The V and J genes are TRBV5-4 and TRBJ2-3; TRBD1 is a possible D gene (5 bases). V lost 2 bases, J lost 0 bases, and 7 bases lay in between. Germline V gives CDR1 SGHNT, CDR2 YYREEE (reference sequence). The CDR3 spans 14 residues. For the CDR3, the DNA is TGTGCCAGCAGCTTCGACAGCAGCACAGATACGCAGTATTTT. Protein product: CASSFDSSTDTQYF.

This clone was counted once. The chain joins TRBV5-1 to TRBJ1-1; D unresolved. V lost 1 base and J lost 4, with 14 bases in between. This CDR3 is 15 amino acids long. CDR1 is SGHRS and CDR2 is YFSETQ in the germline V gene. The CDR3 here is CASSLRAVSGTEAFF. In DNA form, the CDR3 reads TGCGCCAGCAGCTTGCGGGCCGTCAGCGGCACTGAAGCTTTCTTT.

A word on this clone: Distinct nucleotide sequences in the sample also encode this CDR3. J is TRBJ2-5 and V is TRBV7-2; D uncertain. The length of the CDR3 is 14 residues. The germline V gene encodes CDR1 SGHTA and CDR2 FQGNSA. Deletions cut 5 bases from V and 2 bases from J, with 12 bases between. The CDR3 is CASSTYSTQETQYF. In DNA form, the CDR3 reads TGTGCCAGCAGCACCTACAGCACGCAAGAGACCCAGTACTTC. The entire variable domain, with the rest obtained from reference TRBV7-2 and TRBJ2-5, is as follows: GAGVSQSPSNKVTEKGKDVELRCDPISGHTALYWYRQSLGQGLEFLIYFQGNSAPDKSGLPSDRFSAERTGGSVSTLTIQRTQQEDSAVYLCASSTYSTQETQYFGPGTRLLVL.

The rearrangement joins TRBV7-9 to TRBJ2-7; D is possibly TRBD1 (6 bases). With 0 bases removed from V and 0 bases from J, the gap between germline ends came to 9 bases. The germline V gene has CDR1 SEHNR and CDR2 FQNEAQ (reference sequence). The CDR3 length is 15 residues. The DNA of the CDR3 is TGTGCCAGCAGCTTAGCGGTAGGGGGCTCCTACGAGCAGTACTTC. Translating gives CASSLAVGGSYEQYF.